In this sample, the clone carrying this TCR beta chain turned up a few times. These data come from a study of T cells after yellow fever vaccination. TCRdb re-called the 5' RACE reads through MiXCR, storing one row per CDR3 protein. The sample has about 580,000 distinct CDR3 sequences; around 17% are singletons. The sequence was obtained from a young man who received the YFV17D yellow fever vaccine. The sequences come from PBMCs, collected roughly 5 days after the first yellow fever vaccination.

CDR3 amino acids: CSAHAVNLYYEQYF. CDR3 in DNA: TGCAGTGCGCACGCGGTAAATCTATACTACGAGCAGTACTTC. This chain links TRBV20-1 with TRBJ2-7; D is unclear. Germline CDR1 is DFQATT and CDR2 is SNEGSKA (reference sequence). The V gene lost 6 bases and the J gene lost 3 bases, with 18 bases spanning the gap. The CDR3 covers 14 residues.